This record covers a single T cell receptor beta chain. The antigen remains undetermined. This sample was included in a study of cytomegalovirus exposure and HLA in healthy donors. Study observations and caveats: For most subjects, TCR beta sequences were reported to predict HLA-A and HLA-B alleles with accuracy. Previous analysis showed most TCR beta V segments were productive about 87% or about 30% of the time. Analysis performed later showed TCR beta chains linked to HLA being more clonally expanded than equally common others. According to a later analysis, donors in an Asian-associated ancestry cluster reportedly had fewer N-insertions than the 666-donor mean.

With 4 bases removed from V and 6 bases from J, the gap between germline ends came to 10 bases. CDR1 is WNHNN and CDR2 is SYGVQD in the germline V gene (reference sequence). The CDR3 totals 13 residues. It was with 60 Vbeta and 13 Jbeta primers that the PCR ran. TCRdb's copy holds only in-frame clones and misses some; the assay was immunoSEQ multiplex PCR. The sample holds around 130,000 clones, 75% to 90% seen once. Sequenced sample: PBMCs. The chain recombines TRBV10-1 with TRBJ2-1, with D perhaps matching TRBD1 (5 bases). The TCR originated in a man younger than 45 in good health and CMV-seronegative. The CDR3 nucleotides are TGCGCCAGCAGTGGACAGCAGAGCAATGAGCAGTTCTTC. As protein: CASSGQQSNEQFF.